This passage covers 6 T cell receptor beta chains from one sample sequenced in a study of T cells in Graves' hyperthyroidism and ophthalmopathy. Researchers took RNA transcripts and amplified the TCR beta CDR3 regions from them. The HTBI primer set was used in a first-round RT-PCR of the TCR CDR3. TCRdb fed the multiplex PCR reads into MiXCR, producing one record per CDR3 protein. Of around 370,000 distinct CDR3 sequences in the sample, roughly 20% were seen once. The source material was blood. The receptors were sampled from a man younger than 35 with Graves' ophthalmopathy.

This clonotype has ten or more counts. The chain is built from TRBV3-1 and TRBJ1-4; a weak D match, TRBD1 (5 bases). V lost 8 bases to trimming and J lost 3 bases, with 19 bases between them. CDR1 and CDR2 from the germline V gene are LGHDT and YNNKEL (reference sequence). This CDR3 has 16 residues. The CDR3 sequence is CASGRGLNWPNEKLFF. The CDR3 DNA reads TGTGCCAGCGGCCGGGGACTTAACTGGCCTAATGAAAAACTGTTTTTT.

There are many counts of this clonotype. The chain couples TRBV5-1 to TRBJ2-1, with D possibly matching TRBD1 (6 bases). V gave up 5 bases and J gave up 2 bases, with 14 bases separating them. The V gene's germline CDR1 is SGHRS and CDR2 YFSETQ. This CDR3 comprises 15 residues. In nucleotides, the CDR3 is TGCGCCAGCAGGGACAGCGCGGTCACCTACAATGAGCAGTTCTTC. Protein product: CASRDSAVTYNEQFF.

In this sample, this clonotype turned up many times. The chain carries TRBV11-2 and TRBJ2-1; possibly TRBD1 or TRBD2 for D (6 bases each). Per germline, CDR1 SGHAT and CDR2 FQNNGV. The CDR3 consists of 16 residues. V shed 5 bases and J shed 13 bases, with 27 bases lying between them. CDR3 sequence reads: CASSPPRVPGASHQFF. In nucleotides, the CDR3 is TGTGCCAGCAGCCCTCCTAGGGTGCCGGGGGCCTCTCATCAGTTCTTC.

This sequence joins TRBV15 and TRBJ1-3; D remains unclear. The germline V gene has CDR1 LNHNV and CDR2 YYDKDF (reference sequence). The CDR3 is 17 residues long. The germline V and J ends were trimmed by 0 bases and 0 bases, with 12 bases remaining between them. CDR3 protein: CATSRELWSGSGNTIYF. The CDR3 DNA follows: TGTGCCACCAGCAGAGAACTATGGAGTGGCTCTGGAAACACCATATATTTT.

The sample holds a few counts of this clonotype. The chain combines TRBV12-3 or TRBV12-4 with TRBJ2-5; D is perhaps TRBD2 (6 bases). The length of the CDR3 is 14 residues. Deletions cut 3 bases from V and 5 bases from J, with 13 bases between. The CDR3 sequence: CASSFAGLTETQYF. DNA of the CDR3: TGTGCCAGCAGTTTTGCGGGGCTAACGGAGACCCAGTACTTC.

This clonotype came up many times. The chain is built from TRBV3-1 and TRBJ2-5; TRBD1 agrees at 7 bases. Germline trimming cut 6 bases from V and 4 bases from J; bases unmatched to any gene: 11. CDR3 length equals 15 residues. Germline lookup yields CDR1 LGHDT and CDR2 YNNKEL (reference sequence). The CDR3 DNA is TGTGCCAGCAGTCAGTCCACAGGGGCCGGAGAGACCCAGTACTTC. It encodes CASSQSTGAGETQYF.